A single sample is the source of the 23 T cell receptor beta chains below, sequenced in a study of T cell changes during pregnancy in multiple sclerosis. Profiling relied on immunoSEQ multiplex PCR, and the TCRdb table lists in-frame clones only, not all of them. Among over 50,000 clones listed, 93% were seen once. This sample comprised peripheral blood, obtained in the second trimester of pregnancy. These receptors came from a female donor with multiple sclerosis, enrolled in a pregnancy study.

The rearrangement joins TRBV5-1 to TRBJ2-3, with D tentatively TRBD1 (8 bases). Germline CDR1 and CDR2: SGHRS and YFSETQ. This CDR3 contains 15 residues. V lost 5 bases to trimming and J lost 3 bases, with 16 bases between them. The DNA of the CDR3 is TGCGCCAGCAGATTCGGACAGGGAGGGACAGATACGCAGTATTTT. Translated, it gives CASRFGQGGTDTQYF.

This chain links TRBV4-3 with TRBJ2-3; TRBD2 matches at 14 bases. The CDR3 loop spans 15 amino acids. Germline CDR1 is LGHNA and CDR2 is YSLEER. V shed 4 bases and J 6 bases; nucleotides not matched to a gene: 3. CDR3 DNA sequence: TGCGCCAGCAGCCCCAGGACTAGCGGGGGGGATACGCAGTATTTT. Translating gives CASSPRTSGGDTQYF.

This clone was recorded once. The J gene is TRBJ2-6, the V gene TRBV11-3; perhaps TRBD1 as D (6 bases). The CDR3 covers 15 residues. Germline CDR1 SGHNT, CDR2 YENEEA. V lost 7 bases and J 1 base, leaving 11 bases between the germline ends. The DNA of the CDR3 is TGTGCCAGCATCAAACAGGGATCTGGGGCCAACGTCCTGACTTTC. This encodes CASIKQGSGANVLTF.

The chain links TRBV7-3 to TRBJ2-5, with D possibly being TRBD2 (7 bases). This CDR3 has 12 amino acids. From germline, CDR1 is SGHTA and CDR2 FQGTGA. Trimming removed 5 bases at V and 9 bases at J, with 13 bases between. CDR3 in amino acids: CASSRLGGAQYF. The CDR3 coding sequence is TGTGCCAGCAGCCGCCTAGGGGGGGCCCAGTACTTC. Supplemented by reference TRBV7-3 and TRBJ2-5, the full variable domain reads GAGVSQTPSNKVTEKGKYVELRCDPISGHTALYWYRQSLGQGPEFLIYFQGTGAADDSGLPNDRFFAVRPEGSVSTLKIQRTERGDSAVYLCASSRLGGAQYFGPGTRLLVL.

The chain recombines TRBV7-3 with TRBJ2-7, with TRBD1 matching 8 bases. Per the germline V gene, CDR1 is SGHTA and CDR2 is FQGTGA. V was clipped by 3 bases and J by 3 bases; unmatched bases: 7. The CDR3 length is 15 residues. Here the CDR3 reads CASSFDATGDYEQYF. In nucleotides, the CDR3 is TGTGCCAGCAGCTTTGATGCGACAGGGGACTACGAGCAGTACTTC.

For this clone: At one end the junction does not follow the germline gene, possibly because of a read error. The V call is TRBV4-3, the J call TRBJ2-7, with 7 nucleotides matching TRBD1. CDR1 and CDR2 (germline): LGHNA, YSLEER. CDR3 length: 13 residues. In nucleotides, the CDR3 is TGCGCCAGCGGCCAAGATTCCGGGGACAGAGACTACTTC. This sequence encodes CASGQDSGDRDYF.

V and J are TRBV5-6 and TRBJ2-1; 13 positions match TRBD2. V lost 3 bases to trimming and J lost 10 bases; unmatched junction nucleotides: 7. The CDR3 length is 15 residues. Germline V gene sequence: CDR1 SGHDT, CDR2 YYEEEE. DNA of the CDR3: TGTGCCAGCAGCTACGACCAACTAGCGGGAGGGGAGCAGTTCTTC. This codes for CASSYDQLAGGEQFF.

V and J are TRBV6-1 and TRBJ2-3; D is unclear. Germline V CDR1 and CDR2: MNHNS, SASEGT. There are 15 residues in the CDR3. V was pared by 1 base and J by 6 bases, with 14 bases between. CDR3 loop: CASSEGPGPSDTQYF. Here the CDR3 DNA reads TGTGCCAGCAGTGAAGGACCAGGTCCTTCGGATACGCAGTATTTT.

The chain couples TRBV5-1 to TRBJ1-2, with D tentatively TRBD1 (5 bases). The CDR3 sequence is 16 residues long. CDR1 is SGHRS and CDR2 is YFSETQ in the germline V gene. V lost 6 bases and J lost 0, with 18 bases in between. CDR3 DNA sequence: TGCGCCAGCACCCTGGGTGGCGGGACGCCTAACTATGGCTACACCTTC. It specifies CASTLGGGTPNYGYTF.

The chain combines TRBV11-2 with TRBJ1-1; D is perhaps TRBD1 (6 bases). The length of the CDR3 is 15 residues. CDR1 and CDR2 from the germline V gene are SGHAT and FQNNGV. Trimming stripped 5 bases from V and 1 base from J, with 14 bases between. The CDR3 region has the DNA TGTGCCAGCAGCAGCTCGTGGACAGCGAACACTGAAGCTTTCTTT. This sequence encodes CASSSSWTANTEAFF.

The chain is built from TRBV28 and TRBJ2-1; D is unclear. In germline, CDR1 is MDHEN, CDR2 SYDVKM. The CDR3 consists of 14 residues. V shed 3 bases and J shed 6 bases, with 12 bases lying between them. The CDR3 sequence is CASSLAGSTNEQFF. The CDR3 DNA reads TGTGCCAGCAGTTTGGCAGGATCTACCAATGAGCAGTTCTTC.

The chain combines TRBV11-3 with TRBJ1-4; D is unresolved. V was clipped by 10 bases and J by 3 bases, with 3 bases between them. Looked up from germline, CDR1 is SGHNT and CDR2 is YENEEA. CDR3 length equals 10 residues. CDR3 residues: CATANEKLFF. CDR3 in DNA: TGTGCCACGGCTAATGAAAAACTGTTTTTT. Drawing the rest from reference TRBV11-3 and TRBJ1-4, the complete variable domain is EAGVVQSPRYKIIEKKQPVAFWCNPISGHNTLYWYLQNLGQGPELLIRYENEEAVDDSQLPKDRFSAERLKGVDSTLKIQPAELGDSAVYLCATANEKLFFGSGTQLSVL.

The CDR3 sequence: CASSPPEWRRPSYEQYF. In DNA form, the CDR3 reads TGTGCCAGCAGCCCTCCGGAATGGCGGCGACCTTCCTACGAGCAGTACTTC. The genes are TRBV28 and TRBJ2-7, with D hard to call. The CDR3 runs 17 residues. The ends were cut back, 6 bases at V and 1 base at J, with 22 bases in the middle. CDR1 MDHEN and CDR2 SYDVKM come from the germline V gene. Full variable domain (missing parts from reference TRBV28 and TRBJ2-7): DVKVTQSSRYLVKRTGEKVFLECVQDMDHENMFWYRQDPGLGLRLIYFSYDVKMKEKGDIPEGYSVSREKKERFSLILESASTNQTSMYLCASSPPEWRRPSYEQYFGPGTRLTVT.

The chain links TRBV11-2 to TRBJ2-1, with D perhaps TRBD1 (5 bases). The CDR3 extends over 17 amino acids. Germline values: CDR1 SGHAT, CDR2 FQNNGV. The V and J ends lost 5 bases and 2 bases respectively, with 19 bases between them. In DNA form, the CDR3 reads TGTGCCAGCAGCCAGTCCCCACAGGTGAGTCCCTACAATGAGCAGTTCTTC. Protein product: CASSQSPQVSPYNEQFF.

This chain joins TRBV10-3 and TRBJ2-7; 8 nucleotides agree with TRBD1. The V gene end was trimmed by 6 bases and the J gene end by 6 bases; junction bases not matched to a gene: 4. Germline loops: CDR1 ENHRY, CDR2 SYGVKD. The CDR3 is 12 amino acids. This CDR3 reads CAISGQGFEQYF. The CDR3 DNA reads TGTGCCATCAGCGGACAGGGTTTCGAGCAGTACTTC.

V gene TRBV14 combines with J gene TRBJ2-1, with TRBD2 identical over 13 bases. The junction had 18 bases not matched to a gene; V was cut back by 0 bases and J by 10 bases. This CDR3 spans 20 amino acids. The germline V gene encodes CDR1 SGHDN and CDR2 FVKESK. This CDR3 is CASSQERQVRLAGGSREQFF. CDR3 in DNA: TGTGCCAGCAGCCAAGAACGACAGGTTAGACTAGCGGGAGGCTCTAGGGAGCAGTTCTTC.

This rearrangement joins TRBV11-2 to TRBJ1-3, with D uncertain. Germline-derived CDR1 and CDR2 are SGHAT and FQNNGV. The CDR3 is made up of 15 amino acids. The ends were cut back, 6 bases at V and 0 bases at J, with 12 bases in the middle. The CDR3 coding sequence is TGTGCCAGCAGTCCGAGGCGAATCTCTGGAAACACCATATATTTT. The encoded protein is CASSPRRISGNTIYF.

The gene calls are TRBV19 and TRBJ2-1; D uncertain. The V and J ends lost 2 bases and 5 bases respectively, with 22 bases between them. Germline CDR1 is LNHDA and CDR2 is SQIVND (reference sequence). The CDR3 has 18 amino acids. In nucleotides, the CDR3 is TGTGCCAGTAGTATATTTATTCCAGGCCCGACGAATAACAATGAGCAGTTCTTC. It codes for CASSIFIPGPTNNNEQFF.

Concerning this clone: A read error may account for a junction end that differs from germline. For the CDR3, the DNA is TGTGCCAGCAGTGAACACAGGGAACAAGAGACCCGGTACTTC. Amino acids: CASSEHREQETRYF. The chain links TRBV25-1 to TRBJ2-5, with a tentative D call TRBD1 (6 bases). Per the germline V gene, CDR1 is MGHDK and CDR2 is SYGVNS. The CDR3 has 14 amino acids. Combining the CDR3 with reference TRBV25-1 and TRBJ2-5 gives the whole variable domain EADIYQTPRYLVIGTGKKITLECSQTMGHDKMYWYQQDPGMELHLIHYSYGVNSTEKGDLSSESTVSRIRTEHFPLTLESARPSHTSQYLCASSEHREQETRYFGPGTRLLVL.

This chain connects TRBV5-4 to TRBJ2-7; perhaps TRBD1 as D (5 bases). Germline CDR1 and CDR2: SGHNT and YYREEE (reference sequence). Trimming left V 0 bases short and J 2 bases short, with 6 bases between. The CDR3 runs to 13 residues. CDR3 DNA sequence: TGTGCCAGCAGCTTGGAGGGGCCCTACGAGCAGTACTTC. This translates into CASSLEGPYEQYF.

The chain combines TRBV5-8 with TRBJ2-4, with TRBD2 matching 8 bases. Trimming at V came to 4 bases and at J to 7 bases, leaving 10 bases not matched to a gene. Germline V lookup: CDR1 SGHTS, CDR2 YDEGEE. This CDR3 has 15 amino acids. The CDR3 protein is CASSQPIAGINIQYF. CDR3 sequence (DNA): TGTGCCAGCAGCCAACCGATAGCGGGGATTAACATTCAGTACTTC.

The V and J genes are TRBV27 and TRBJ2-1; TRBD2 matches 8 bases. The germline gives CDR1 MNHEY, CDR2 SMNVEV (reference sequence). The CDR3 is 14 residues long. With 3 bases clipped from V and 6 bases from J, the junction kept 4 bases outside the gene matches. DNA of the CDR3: TGTGCCAGCAGTTTTTCGGGAGGGCCCAATGAGCAGTTCTTC. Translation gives CASSFSGGPNEQFF.

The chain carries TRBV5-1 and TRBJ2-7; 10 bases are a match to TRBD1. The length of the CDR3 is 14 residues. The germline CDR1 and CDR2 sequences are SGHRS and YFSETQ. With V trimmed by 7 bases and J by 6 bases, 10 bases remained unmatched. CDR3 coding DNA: TGCGCCAGCGACCGCGGGACAGGGGTGGGCGAGCAGTACTTC. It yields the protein CASDRGTGVGEQYF.